The source of this T cell receptor beta chain is a study of cytomegalovirus exposure and HLA in healthy donors. CDR1 is SGHDT and CDR2 is YYEEEE in the germline V gene. The CDR3 runs 15 residues. With V trimmed by 7 bases and J by 4 bases, 6 bases remained unmatched. Amplification used 60 Vbeta primers and 13 Jbeta primers. Only in-frame clones appear in the TCRdb table, and some are missing; sequencing was by immunoSEQ multiplex PCR. The sample records more than 95,000 clones, roughly 74% being singletons. Findings and caveats of the study: A highly shared variant cluster was judged a likely technical artifact. Rates of TCR association differed by HLA locus in a later analysis, with DRB1 highest and HLA-C lowest.

Turning to this clone: What it binds is unknown.

The sample consisted of PBMCs. V gene TRBV5-6 combines with J gene TRBJ2-2, with TRBD1 matching over 11 bases. This TCR derives from a woman aged 45-65 years in good health and CMV-seropositive. In DNA form, the CDR3 reads TGTGCCAGCCTCTCGGACAGGGGGCGCACCGGGGAGCTGTTTTTT. Translation gives CASLSDRGRTGELFF.